A selection of T cell receptor beta chains follows, all from one sample in a study of T cells in Graves' hyperthyroidism and ophthalmopathy. TCRdb used MiXCR to reprocess the multiplex PCR reads, holding one entry per CDR3 protein. The sample comprises about 92,000 distinct CDR3 sequences, around 50% of which are singletons, and 25% to 30% rests with the top ten. Material for sequencing was blood. The source of these receptors is a woman in her 40s with Graves' hyperthyroidism. The CDR3 runs from the conserved cysteine through the conserved F or W.

15 TRBJ1-1 TRBV7-9 CASSKEGGWVTEAFF
11 TRBJ1-5 TRBV2 CASSTGQPQHF
12 TRBJ1-2 TRBV2 CASSEDRDGYTF
14 TRBJ1-1 TRBV10-3 CAIQAGGRNTEAFF
16 TRBJ2-7 TRBV14 CASSQYSRVNLYEQYF
11 TRBJ1-1 TRBV29-1 CSLTGHTEAFF
12 TRBJ1-1 TRBV12-3/TRBV12-4 CASSPRGTEAFF
17 TRBJ1-6 TRBV7-2 CGGSLARFRINNSPLHF
17 TRBJ1-2 TRBV7-9 CASSLIATNRGHGGYTF
17 TRBJ1-1 TRBV7-9 CASSLTPWTGKSTEAFF
14 TRBJ2-7 TRBV20-1 CSAIPGSGRGEQYF
15 TRBJ2-2 TRBV6-5 CASSYSGRYTGELFF
13 TRBJ2-5 TRBV19 CASSAQGRETQYF
13 TRBJ2-3 TRBV7-2 CASSTTGANTQCF
11 TRBJ1-2 TRBV29-1 CSLGREDGYTF
15 TRBJ1-5 TRBV29-1 CSVVLHQGSNQPQHF
11 TRBJ2-7 TRBV15 CATSSHNEQYF
13 TRBJ2-7 TRBV10-3 CAIRPGQSYEQYF
14 TRBJ2-5 TRBV4-3 CASSQVRSGVTQYF
13 TRBJ1-1 TRBV19 CASSISLNTEAFF
16 TRBJ1-2 TRBV25-1 CASSARGENRGYGYTF
13 TRBJ2-1 TRBV29-1 CSVGLAHGNEQFF
13 TRBJ1-5 TRBV12-3/TRBV12-4 CASSFSGRQPQHF
15 TRBJ1-4 TRBV9 CASSARDSSYEKLFF
16 TRBJ1-2 TRBV6-6 CASSGVGTGVRYGYTF
12 TRBJ1-5 TRBV15 CATSLQDQPQHF
16 TRBJ2-2 TRBV7-8 CASSQDRTGLTGELFF
13 TRBJ2-7 TRBV29-1 CSLGRGSIDEQYF
12 TRBJ2-7 TRBV20-1 CSAKQALYEQYF
17 TRBJ1-2 TRBV7-9 CASSSYRGGGVHYGYTF
12 TRBJ2-7 TRBV20-1 CSARDRGNKQYF
14 TRBJ1-2 TRBV24-1 CASSVSRRNYGYTF
15 TRBJ1-5 TRBV6-5 CASSPRGGAIQPQHF
19 TRBJ1-4 TRBV14 CASSQTPSPFASPYEKLFF
15 TRBJ2-3 TRBV7-9 CASSLAGLAKDTQYF